The table lists the clone carrying this TCR beta chain with a few counts. Its antigen is undetermined. The same CDR3 is also encoded by other DNA sequences in this sample. This specimen belongs to a study of cytomegalovirus exposure and HLA in healthy donors. In the study overall: Earlier results showed roughly 120 million unique TCR beta sequences derived from 150 million to 200 million T cells. General observations from the study: In a later analysis, DRB1 alleles had the most associated TCRs; HLA-C alleles the fewest. The authors later linked a missense DCLRE1C variant to TCR beta V- and J-gene trimming.

Trimming shortened V by 7 bases and J by 4 bases, and 16 bases separated the two germline ends. The CDR3 length is 14 residues. Germline CDR1 and CDR2: MNHEY and SVGAGI. Vbeta (60) and Jbeta (13) primers were used in the PCR. The data were produced by immunoSEQ multiplex PCR, yet TCRdb's version contains in-frame clones alone and is incomplete. The sample lists 150,000 to 200,000 clones, about an eighth occurring once. The V gene is TRBV6-5, the J gene TRBJ1-2, with D tentatively TRBD1 (5 bases). Sequenced: PBMCs. This sequence was found in a man aged 50 to 60 in good health and CMV-seropositive. The CDR3 region has the DNA TGTGCCAGCACCCAGATGGGGGGAGTCTATGGCTACACCTTC. Translation gives CASTQMGGVYGYTF.